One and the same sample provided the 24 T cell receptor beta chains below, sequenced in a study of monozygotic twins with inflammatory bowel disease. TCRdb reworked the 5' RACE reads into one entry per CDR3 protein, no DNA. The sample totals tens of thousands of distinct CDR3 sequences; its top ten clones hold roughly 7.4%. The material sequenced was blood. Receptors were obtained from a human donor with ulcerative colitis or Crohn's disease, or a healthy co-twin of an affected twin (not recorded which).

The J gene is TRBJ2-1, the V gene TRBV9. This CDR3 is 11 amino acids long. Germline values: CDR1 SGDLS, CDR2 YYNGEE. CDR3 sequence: CASSHKNEQFF.

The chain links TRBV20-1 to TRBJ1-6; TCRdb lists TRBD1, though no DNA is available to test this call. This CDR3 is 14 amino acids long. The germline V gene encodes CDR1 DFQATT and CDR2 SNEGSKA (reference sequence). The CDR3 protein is CSARTDRENSPLHF.

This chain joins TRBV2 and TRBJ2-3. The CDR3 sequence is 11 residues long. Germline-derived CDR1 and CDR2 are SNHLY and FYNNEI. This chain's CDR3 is CASRPADTQYF.

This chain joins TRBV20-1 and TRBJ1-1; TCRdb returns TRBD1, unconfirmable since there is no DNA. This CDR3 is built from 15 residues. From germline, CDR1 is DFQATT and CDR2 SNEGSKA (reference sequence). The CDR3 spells CSARVKQGERAEAFF.

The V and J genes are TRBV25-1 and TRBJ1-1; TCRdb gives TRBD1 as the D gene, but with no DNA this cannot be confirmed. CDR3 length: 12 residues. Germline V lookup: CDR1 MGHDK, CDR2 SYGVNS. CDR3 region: CASSIDRTEAFF.

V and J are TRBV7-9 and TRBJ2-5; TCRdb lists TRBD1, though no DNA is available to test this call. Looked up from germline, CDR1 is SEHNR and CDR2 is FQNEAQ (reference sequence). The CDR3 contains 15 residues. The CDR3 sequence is CASSLAGQPQETQYF.

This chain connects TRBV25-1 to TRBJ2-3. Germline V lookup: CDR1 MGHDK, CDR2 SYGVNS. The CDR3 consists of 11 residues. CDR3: CASTRRDTQYF. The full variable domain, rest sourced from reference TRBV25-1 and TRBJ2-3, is EADIYQTPRYLVIGTGKKITLECSQTMGHDKMYWYQQDPGMELHLIHYSYGVNSTEKGDLSSESTVSRIRTEHFPLTLESARPSHTSQYLCASTRRDTQYFGPGTRLTVL.

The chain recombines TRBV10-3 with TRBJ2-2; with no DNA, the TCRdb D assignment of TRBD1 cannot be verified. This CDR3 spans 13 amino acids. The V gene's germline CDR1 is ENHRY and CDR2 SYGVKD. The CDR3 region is CAISDRVYGELFF.

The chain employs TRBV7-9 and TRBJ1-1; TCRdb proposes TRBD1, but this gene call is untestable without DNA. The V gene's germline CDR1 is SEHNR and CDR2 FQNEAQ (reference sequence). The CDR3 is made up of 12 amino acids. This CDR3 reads CASSAGQGEAFF. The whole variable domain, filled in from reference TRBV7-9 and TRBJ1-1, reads DTGVSQNPRHKITKRGQNVTFRCDPISEHNRLYWYRQTLGQGPEFLTYFQNEAQLEKSRLLSDRFSAERPKGSFSTLEIQRTEQGDSAMYLCASSAGQGEAFFGQGTRLTVV.

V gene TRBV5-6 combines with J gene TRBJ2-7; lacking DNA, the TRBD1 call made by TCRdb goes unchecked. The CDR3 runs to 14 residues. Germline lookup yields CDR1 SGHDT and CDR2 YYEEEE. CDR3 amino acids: CASSFGQGRYEQYF.

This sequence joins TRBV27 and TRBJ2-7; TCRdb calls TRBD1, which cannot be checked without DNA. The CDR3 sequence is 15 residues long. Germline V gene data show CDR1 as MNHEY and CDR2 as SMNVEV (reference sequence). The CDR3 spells CASSPGRQGFYEQYF.

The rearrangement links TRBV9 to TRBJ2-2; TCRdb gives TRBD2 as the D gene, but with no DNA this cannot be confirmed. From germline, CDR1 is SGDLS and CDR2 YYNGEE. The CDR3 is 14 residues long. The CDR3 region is CASSVGLHTGELFF.

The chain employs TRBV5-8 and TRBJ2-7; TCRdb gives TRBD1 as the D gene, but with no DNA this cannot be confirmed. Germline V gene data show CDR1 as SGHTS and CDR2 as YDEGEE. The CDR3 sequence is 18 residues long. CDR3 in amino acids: CASDPKDFGTGAFYEQYF. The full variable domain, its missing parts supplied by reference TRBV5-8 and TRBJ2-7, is EAGVTQSPTHLIKTRGQQATLRCSPISGHTSVYWYQQALGLGLQFLLWYDEGEERNRGNFPPRFSGRQFPNYSSELNVNALELEDSALYLCASDPKDFGTGAFYEQYFGPGTRLTVT.

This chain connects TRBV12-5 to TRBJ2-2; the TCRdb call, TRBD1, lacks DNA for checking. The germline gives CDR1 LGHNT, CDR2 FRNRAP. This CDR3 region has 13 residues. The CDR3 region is CASGLTGTGELFF.

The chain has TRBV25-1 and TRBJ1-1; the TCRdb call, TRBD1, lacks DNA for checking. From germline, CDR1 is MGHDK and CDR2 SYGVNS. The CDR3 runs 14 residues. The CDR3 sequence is CASGTTGAGTEAFF.

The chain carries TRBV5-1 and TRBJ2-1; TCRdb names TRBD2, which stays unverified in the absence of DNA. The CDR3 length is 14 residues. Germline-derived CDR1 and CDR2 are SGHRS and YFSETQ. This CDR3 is CASSLSPGGNEQFF.

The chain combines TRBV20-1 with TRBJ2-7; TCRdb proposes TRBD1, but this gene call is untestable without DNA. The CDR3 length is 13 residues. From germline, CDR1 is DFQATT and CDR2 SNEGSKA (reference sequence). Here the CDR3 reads CSAESGQTYEQYF.

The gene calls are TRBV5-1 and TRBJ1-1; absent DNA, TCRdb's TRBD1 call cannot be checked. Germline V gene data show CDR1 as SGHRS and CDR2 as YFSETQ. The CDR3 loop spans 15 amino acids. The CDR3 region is CASSPRPGTGPEAFF.

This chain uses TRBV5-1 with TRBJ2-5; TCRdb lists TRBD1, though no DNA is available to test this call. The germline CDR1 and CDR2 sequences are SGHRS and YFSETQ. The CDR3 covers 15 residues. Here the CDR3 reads CASSLQNRGQETQYF.

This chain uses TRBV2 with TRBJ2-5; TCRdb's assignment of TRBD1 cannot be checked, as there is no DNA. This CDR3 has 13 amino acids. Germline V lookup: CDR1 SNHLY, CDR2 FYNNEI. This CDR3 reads CASTPHWELTQYF.

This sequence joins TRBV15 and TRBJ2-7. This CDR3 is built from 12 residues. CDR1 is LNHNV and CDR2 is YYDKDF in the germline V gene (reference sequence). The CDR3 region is CATSRERGEQYF. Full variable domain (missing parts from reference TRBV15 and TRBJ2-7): DAMVIQNPRYQVTQFGKPVTLSCSQTLNHNVMYWYQQKSSQAPKLLFHYYDKDFNNEADTPDNFQSRRPNTSFCFLDIRSPGLGDTAMYLCATSRERGEQYFGPGTRLTVT.

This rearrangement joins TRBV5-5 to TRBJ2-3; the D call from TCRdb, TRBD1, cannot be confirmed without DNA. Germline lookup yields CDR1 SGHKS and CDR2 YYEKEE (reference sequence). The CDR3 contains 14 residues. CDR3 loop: CASSLGQGRDTQYF.

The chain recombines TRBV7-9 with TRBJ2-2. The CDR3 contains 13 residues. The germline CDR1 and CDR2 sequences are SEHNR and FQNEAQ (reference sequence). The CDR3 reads CASSHDITGELFF. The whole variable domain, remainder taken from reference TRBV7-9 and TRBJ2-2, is DTGVSQNPRHKITKRGQNVTFRCDPISEHNRLYWYRQTLGQGPEFLTYFQNEAQLEKSRLLSDRFSAERPKGSFSTLEIQRTEQGDSAMYLCASSHDITGELFFGEGSRLTVL.

CDR3 region: CSASLQVNTEAFF. The rearrangement uses TRBV20-1 and TRBJ1-1. The germline CDR1 and CDR2 sequences are DFQATT and SNEGSKA (reference sequence). The CDR3 is 13 residues long.